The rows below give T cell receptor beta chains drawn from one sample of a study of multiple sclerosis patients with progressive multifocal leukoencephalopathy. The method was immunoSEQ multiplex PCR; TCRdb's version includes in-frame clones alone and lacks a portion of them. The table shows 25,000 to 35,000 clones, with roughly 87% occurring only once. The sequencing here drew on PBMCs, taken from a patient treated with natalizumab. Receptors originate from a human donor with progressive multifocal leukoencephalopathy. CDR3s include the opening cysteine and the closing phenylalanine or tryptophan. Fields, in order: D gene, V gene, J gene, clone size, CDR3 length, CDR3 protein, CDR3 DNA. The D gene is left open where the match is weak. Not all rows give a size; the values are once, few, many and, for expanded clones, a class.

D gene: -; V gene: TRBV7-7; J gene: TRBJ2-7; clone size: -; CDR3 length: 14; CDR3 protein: CASSPSGSSYEQYF; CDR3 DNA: TGTGCCAGCAGCCCCAGCGGGTCCTCCTACGAGCAGTACTTC
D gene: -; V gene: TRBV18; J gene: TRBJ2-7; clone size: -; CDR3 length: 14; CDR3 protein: CASSPTSGRGEQYF; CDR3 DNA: TGTGCCAGCTCACCAACCTCCGGCCGCGGCGAGCAGTACTTC
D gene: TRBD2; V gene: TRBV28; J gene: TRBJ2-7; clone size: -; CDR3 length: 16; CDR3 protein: CASNPTGREGLYEQYF; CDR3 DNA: TGTGCCAGCAACCCAACGGGACGGGAGGGCCTGTACGAGCAGTACTTC
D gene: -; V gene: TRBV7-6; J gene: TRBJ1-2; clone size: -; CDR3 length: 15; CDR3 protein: CASSPHTASLSGYTF; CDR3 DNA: TGTGCCAGCAGCCCTCATACCGCCAGTCTCTCTGGCTACACCTTC
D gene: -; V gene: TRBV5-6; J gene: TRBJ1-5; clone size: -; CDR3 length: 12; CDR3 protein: CASSLLNQPQHF; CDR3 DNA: TGTGCCAGCAGCTTATTAAATCAGCCCCAGCATTTT
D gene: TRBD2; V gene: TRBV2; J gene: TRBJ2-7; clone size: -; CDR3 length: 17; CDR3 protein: CASSEGEREEPSGEQYF; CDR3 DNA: TGTGCCAGCAGTGAGGGGGAGCGGGAGGAACCCTCGGGCGAGCAGTACTTC
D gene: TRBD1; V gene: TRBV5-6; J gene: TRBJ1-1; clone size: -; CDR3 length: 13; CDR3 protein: CASSGTGKGEAFF; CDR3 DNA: TGTGCCAGCAGCGGGACAGGGAAGGGTGAAGCTTTCTTT
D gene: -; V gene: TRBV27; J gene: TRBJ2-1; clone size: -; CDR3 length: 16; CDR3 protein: CASSLYRESSYNEQFF; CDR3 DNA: TGTGCCAGCAGTTTATACCGGGAGAGCTCCTACAATGAGCAGTTCTTC
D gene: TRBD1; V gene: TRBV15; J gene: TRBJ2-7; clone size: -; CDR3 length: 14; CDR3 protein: CATSSPGQGYEQYF; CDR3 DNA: TGTGCCACCAGCTCACCGGGACAGGGATACGAGCAGTACTTC
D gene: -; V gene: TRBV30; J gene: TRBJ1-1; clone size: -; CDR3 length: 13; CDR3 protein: CAWSVARDTEAFF; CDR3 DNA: TGTGCCTGGAGTGTCGCCAGGGACACTGAAGCTTTCTTT
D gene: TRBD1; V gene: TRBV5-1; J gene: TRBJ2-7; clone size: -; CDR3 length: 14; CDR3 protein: CASSSGQGAYEQYF; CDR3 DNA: TGCGCCAGCAGCTCCGGACAGGGAGCCTACGAGCAGTACTTC
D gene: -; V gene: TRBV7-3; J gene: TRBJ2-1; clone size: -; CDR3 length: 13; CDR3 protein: CASSYERRNEQFF; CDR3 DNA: TGTGCCAGCAGCTATGAGAGGCGAAATGAGCAGTTCTTC
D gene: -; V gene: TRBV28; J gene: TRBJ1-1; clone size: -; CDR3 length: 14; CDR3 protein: CASRYDRRNTEAFF; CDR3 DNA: TGTGCCAGCAGATACGACAGGAGAAACACTGAAGCTTTCTTT
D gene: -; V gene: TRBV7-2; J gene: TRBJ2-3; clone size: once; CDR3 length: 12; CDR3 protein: CASSSYTDTQYF; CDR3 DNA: TGTGCCAGCAGCTCTTACACAGATACGCAGTATTTT
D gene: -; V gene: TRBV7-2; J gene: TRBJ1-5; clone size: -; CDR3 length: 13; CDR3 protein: CASSLSSGQPQHF; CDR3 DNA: TGTGCCAGCAGTCTATCCAGCGGTCAGCCCCAGCATTTT
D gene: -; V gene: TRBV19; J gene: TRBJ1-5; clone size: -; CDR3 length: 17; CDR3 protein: CASSIPTTGTLNQPQHF; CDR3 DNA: TGTGCCAGTAGTATTCCCACAACAGGGACCCTTAATCAGCCCCAGCATTTT
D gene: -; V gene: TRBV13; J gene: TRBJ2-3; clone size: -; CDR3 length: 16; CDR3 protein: CASSFWSQARPDTQYF; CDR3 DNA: TGTGCCAGCAGCTTTTGGTCCCAGGCGAGGCCAGATACGCAGTATTTT
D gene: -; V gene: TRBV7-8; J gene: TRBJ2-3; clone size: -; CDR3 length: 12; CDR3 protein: CASSPGPLRPYF; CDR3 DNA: TGTGCCAGCAGCCCCGGACCCCTCCGACCGTATTTT
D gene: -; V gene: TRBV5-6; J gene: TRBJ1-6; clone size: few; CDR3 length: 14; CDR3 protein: CASSLQGLGSPLHF; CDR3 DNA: TGTGCCAGCAGCTTGCAGGGGTTAGGTTCACCCCTCCACTTT
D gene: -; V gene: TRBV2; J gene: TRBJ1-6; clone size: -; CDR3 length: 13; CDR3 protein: CASSGAGRSPLHF; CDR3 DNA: TGTGCCAGCAGTGGCGCAGGGAGATCACCCCTCCACTTT
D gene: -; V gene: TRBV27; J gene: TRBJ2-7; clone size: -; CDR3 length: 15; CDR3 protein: CASSLFPEGSYEQYF; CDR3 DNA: TGTGCCAGCAGTTTATTCCCAGAGGGGTCCTACGAGCAGTACTTC
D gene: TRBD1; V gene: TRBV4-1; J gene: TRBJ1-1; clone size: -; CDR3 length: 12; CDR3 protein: CASSHTGAEAFF; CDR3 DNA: TGCGCCAGCAGCCATACAGGGGCTGAAGCTTTCTTT
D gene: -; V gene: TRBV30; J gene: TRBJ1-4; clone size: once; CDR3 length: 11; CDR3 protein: CAWGLGEKLFF; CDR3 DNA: TGTGCCTGGGGCCTAGGAGAAAAACTGTTTTTT
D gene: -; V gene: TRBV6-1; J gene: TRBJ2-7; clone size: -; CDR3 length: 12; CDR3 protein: CASSEASYEQYF; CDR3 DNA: TGTGCCAGCAGTGAAGCCTCCTACGAGCAGTACTTC
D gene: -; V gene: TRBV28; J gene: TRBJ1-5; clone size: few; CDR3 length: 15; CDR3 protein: CASSFSGQGMRPQHF; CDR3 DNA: TGTGCCAGCAGTTTCTCCGGACAAGGTATGCGGCCCCAGCATTTT
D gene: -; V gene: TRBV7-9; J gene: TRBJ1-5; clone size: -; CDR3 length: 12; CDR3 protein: CASSFGDQPQHF; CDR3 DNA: TGTGCCAGCAGCTTCGGGGATCAGCCCCAGCATTTT